This T cell receptor (beta chain) was sequenced for a study of regulatory T cells in long-lasting Graves disease. Background on the study: To qualify as persistent, Graves' disease required over 5 years of antithyroid drugs with positive TSH receptor antibodies.

Described time point: persistent/refractory GD, antithyroid drugs over 5 years with positive TRAb. TCR sequences were obtained from RNA taken from PBMCs. This clonotype was recorded at least ten times. Its antigen is unidentified. General study results and limits: Persistent disease showed a preference for TRBV28, TRBJ1-2 and TRBJ2-5. New patients shared fewer public clonotypes (roughly 1,000) than persistent patients did (fewer than 3,000).

This CDR3 is built from 14 residues. Unmatched junction bases numbered 2, after V lost 4 bases and J lost 2 bases. The germline gives CDR1 SNHLY, CDR2 FYNNEI. CDR3-region Arm-PCR and iRepertoire HTBI primers produced the TCR beta libraries. MiXCR was run by TCRdb on the multiplex PCR reads, yielding one entry per CDR3 protein. The sample gives around 400,000 distinct CDR3 sequences, around a fifth of which show up once; roughly 13% is in the top ten. This clonotype originated in a female donor with Graves disease. The chain combines TRBV2 with TRBJ2-7; 10 bases map to TRBD1. The sample consisted of peripheral blood mononuclear cells (PBMCs), taken when the disease was refractory, from a patient treated with antithyroid drugs. The CDR3 nucleotides read TGTGCCAGCAGTGCGGGACAGGGGCCCTACGAGCAGTACTTC. Residues: CASSAGQGPYEQYF.